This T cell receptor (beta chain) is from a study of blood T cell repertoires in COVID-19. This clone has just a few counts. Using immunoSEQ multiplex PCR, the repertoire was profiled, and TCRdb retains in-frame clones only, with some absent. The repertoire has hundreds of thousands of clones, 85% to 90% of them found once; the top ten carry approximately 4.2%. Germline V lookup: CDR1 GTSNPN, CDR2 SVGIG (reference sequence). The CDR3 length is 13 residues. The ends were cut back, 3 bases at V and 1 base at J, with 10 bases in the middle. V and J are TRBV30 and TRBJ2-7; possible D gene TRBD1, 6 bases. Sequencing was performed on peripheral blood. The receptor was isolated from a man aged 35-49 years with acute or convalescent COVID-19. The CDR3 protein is CAWRVTGSYEQYF. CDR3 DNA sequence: TGTGCCTGGAGAGTCACAGGGTCCTACGAGCAGTACTTC.